This TCR beta chain was sequenced in a study of T cell responses to AZD1222 COVID-19 vaccine. Study-level findings and limits: With two AZD1222 doses given, Spike-specific TCR breadth and depth both rose. Donor demographics were predominantly white British with a female majority; clonal diversity may be underestimated.

Data came from immunoSEQ multiplex PCR; TCRdb stores just in-frame clones and leaves some out. Of some 120,000 clones listed, 80% to 90% are singletons. This CDR3 comprises 12 residues. The V gene lost 6 bases and the J gene lost 5 bases, with 8 bases spanning the gap. As concerns this clone: The target antigen is unknown.

Source: peripheral blood, taken on day 0 of MenACWY control vaccination. This TCR derives from an adult in good health. The chain recombines TRBV12-3 or TRBV12-4 with TRBJ1-3; D not resolved. DNA of the CDR3: TGTGCCAGCAGCCTAGCGAGAAACACCATATATTTT. Its translation is CASSLARNTIYF.